This T cell receptor beta chain was found in a study of blood T cell repertoires in COVID-19. Whole-study context: Some COVID-19 samples were acute and others convalescent; all came from the United States, Italy and Spain. Nucleic acid was either cDNA or gDNA, and it came from T cells, B-cell-depleted T cells, or PBMCs.

Source study methods: Scientists estimated how many nucleated cells there were by amplifying reference gene primers. TCRdb's table, derived via immunoSEQ multiplex PCR, lists solely in-frame clones and lacks some. Clone size and the V and J calls come from that table; the DNA yielded D and trimming. The table has about 170,000 clones, over 80% seen once. Germline-derived CDR1 and CDR2 are SNHLY and FYNNEI. Trimming left V 4 bases short and J 6 bases short, with 12 bases between. CDR3 length: 14 amino acids. The sequenced sample consisted of peripheral blood. The source is a woman in her forties or fifties with acute or convalescent COVID-19. The V call is TRBV2, the J call TRBJ2-2; a weak D match, TRBD2 (5 bases). CDR3 in amino acids: CASSVPGFSGELFF. The CDR3 DNA sequence: TGTGCCAGCAGTGTGCCGGGGTTTTCCGGGGAGCTGTTTTTT.